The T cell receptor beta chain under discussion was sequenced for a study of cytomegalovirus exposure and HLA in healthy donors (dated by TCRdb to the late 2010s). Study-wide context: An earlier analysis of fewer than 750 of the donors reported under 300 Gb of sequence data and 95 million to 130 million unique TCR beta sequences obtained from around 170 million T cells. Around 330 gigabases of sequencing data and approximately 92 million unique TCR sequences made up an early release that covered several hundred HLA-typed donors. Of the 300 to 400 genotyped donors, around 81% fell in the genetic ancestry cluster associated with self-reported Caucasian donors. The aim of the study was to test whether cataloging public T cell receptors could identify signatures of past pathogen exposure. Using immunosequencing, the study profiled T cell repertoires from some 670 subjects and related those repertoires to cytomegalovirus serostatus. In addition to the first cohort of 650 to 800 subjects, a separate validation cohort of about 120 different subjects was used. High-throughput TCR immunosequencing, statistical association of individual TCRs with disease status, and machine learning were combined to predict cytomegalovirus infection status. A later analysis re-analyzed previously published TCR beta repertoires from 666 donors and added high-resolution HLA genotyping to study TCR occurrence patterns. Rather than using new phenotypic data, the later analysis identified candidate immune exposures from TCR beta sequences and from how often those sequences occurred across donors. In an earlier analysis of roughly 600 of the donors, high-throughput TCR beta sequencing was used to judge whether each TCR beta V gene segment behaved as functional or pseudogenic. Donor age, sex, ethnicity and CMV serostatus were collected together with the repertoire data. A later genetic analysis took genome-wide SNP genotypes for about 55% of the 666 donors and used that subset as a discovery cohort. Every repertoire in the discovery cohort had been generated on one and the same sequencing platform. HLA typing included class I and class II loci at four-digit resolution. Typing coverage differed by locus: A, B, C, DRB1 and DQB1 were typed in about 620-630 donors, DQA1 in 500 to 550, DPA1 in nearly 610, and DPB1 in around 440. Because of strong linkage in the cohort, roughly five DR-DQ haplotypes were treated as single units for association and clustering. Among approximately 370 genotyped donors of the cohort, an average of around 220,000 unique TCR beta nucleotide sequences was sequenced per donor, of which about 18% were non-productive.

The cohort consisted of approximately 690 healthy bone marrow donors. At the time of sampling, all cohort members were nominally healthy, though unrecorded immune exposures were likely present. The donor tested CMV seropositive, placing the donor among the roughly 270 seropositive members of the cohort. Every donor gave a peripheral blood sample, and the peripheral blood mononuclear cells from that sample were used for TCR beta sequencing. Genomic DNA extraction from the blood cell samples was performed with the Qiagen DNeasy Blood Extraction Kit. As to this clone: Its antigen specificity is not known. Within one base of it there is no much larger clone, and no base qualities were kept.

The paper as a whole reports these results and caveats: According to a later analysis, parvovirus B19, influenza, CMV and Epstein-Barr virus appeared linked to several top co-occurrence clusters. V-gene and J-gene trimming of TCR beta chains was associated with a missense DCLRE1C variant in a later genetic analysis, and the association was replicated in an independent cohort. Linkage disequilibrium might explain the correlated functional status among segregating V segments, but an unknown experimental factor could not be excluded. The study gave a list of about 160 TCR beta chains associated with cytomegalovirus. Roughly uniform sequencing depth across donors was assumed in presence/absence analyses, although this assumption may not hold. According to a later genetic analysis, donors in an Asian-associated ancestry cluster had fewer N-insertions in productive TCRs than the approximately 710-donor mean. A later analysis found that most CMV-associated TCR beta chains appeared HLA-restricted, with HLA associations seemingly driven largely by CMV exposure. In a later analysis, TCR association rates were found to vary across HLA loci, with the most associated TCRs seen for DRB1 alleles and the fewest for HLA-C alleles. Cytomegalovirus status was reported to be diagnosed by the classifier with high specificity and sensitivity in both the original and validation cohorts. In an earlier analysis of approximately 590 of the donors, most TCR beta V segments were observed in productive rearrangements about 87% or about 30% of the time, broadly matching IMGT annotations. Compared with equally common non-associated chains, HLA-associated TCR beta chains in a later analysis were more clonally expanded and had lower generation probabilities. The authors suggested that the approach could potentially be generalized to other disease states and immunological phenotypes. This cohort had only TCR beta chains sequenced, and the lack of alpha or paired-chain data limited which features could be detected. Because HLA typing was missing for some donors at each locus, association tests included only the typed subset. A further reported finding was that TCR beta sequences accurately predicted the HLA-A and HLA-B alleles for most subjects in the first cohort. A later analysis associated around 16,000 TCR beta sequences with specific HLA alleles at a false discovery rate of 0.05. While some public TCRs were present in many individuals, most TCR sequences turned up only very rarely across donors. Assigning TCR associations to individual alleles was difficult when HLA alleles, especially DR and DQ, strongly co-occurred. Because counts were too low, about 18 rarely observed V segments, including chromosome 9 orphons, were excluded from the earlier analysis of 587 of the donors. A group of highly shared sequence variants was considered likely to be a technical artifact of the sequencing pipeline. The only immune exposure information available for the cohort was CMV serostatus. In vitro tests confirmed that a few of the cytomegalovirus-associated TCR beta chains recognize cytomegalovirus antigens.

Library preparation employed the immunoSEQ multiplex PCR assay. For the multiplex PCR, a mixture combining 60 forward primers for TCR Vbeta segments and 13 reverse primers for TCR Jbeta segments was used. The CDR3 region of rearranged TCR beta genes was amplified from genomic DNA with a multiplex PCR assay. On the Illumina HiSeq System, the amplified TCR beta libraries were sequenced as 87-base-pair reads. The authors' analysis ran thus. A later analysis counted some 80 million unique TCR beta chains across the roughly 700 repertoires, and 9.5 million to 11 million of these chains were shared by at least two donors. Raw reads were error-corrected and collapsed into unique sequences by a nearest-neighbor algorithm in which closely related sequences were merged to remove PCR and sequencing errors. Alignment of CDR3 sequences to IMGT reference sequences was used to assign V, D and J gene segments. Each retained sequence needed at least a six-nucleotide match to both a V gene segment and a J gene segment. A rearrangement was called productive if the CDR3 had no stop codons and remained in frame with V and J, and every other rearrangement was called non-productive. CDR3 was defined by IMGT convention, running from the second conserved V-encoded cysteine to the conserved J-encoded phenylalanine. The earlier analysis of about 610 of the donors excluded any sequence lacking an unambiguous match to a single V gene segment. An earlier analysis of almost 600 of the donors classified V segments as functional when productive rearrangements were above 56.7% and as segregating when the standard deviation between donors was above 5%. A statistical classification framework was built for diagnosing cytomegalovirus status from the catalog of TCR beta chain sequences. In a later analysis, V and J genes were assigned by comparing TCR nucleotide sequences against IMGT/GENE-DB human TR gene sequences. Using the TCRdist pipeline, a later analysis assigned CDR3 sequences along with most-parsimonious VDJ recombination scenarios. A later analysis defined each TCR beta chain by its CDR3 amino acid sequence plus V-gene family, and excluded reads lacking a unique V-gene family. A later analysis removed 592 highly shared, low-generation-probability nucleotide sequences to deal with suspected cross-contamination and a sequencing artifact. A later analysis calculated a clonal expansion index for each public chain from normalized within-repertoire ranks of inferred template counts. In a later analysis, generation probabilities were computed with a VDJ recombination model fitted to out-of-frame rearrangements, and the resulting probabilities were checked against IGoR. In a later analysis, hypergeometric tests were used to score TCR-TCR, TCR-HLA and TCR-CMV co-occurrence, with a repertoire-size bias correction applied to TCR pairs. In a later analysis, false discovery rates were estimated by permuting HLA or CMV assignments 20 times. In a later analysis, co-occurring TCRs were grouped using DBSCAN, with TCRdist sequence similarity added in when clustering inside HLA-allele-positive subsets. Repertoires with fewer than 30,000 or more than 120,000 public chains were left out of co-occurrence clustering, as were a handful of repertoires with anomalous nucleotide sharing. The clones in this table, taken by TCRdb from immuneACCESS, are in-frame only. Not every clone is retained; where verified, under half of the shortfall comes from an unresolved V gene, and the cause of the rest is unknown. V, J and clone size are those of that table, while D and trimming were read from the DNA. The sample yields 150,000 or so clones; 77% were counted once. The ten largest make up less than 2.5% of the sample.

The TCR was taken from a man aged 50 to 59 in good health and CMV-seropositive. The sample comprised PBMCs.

This receptor has the CDR3 CASSQADLAKNIQYF. The bases are TGCGCCAGCAGCCAGGCGGATCTAGCCAAAAACATTCAGTACTTC. The sequence links TRBV4-1 to TRBJ2-4, with the D segment identity uncertain. Trimming takes 3 bases from V and 0 bases from J, and the germline ends sit 9 bases apart. The germline V gene specifies MGHRA as CDR1 and YSYEKL as CDR2. Counted from cysteine to phenylalanine, this CDR3 has 15 amino acids. Left in the record is the CDR3 DNA by itself, 45 bases read in frame from the first base.